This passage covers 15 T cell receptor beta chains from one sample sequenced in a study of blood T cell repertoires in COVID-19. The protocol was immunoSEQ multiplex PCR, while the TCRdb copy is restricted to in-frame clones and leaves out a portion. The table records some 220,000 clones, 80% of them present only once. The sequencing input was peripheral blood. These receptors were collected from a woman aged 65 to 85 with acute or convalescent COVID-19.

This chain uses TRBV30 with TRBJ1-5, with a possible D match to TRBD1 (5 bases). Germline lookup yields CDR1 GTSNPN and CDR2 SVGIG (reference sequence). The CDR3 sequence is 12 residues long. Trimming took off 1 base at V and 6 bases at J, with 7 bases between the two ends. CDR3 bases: TGTGCCTGGAGTGAAGGGGCTCAGCCCCAGCATTTT. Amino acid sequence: CAWSEGAQPQHF.

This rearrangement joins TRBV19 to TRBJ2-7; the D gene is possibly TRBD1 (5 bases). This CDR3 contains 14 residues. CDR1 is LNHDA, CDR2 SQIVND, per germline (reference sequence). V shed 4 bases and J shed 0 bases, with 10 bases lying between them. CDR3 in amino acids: CASSTGWSSYEQYF. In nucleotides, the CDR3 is TGTGCCAGTAGTACAGGGTGGAGCTCCTACGAGCAGTACTTC. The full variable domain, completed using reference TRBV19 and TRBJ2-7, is DGGITQSPKYLFRKEGQNVTLSCEQNLNHDAMYWYRQDPGQGLRLIYYSQIVNDFQKGDIAEGYSVSREKKESFPLTVTSAQKNPTAFYLCASSTGWSSYEQYFGPGTRLTVT.

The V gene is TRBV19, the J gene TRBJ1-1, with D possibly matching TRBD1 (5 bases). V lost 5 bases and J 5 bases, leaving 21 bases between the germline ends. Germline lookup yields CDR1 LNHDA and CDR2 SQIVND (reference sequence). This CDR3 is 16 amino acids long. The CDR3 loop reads CASSGGGGNYGTEAFF. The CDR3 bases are TGTGCCAGTAGTGGGGGGGGAGGGAACTACGGAACTGAAGCTTTCTTT.

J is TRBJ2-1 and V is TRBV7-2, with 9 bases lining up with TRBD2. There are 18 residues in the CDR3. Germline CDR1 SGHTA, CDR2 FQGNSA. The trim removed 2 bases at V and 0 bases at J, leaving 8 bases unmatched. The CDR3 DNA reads TGTGCCAGCAGCTTAAGGCGGGGGGGCCTCGGCTCCTACAATGAGCAGTTCTTC. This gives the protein CASSLRRGGLGSYNEQFF.

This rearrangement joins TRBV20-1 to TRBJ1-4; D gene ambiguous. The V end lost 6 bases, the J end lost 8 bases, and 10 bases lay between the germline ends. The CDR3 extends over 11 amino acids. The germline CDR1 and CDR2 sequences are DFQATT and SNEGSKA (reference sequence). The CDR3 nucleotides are TGCAGTGCCGGCGGTAGCGAAAAACTGTTTTTT. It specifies CSAGGSEKLFF.

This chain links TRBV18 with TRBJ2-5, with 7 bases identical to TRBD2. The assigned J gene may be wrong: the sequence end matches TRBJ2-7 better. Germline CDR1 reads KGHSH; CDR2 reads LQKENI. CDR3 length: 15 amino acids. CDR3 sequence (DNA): TGTGCCAGCTCACCACCGCGGGGGACTGGATACGAGCAGTACTTC. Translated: CASSPPRGTGYEQYF.

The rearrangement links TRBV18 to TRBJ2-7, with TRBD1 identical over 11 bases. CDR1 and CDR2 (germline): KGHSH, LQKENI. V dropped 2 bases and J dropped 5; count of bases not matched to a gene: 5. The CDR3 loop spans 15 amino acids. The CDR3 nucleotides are TGTGCCAGCTCACCATCAGGACAGGGGGCCCACGAGCAGTACTTC. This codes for CASSPSGQGAHEQYF.

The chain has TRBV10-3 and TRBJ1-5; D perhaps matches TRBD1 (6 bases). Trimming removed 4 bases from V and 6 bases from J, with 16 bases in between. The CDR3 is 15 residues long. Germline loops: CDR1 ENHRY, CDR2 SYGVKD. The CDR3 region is CAISGGPGAGQPQHF. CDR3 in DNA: TGTGCCATCAGTGGGGGGCCAGGGGCCGGTCAGCCCCAGCATTTT.

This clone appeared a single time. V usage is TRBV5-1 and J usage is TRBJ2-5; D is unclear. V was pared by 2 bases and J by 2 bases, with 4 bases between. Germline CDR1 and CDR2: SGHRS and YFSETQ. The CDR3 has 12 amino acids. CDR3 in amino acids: CASSLQQETQYF. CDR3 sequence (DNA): TGCGCCAGCAGCTTACAGCAAGAGACCCAGTACTTC. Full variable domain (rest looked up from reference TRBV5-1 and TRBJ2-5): KAGVTQTPRYLIKTRGQQVTLSCSPISGHRSVSWYQQTPGQGLQFLFEYFSETQRNKGNFPGRFSGRQFSNSRSEMNVSTLELGDSALYLCASSLQQETQYFGPGTRLLVL.

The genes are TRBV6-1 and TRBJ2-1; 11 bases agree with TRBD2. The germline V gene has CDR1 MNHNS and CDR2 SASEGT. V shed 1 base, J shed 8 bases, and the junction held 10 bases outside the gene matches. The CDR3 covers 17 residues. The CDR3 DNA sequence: TGTGCCAGCAGTGAAGAGGGACTAGCGGTTTGGTACGATGAGCAGTTCTTC. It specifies CASSEEGLAVWYDEQFF.

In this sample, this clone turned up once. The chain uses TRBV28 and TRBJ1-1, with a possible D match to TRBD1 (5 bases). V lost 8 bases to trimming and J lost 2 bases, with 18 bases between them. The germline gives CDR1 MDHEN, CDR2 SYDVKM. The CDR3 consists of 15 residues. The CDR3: CASGFGGQINTEAFF. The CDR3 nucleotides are TGTGCCAGCGGGTTCGGGGGTCAGATAAACACTGAAGCTTTCTTT. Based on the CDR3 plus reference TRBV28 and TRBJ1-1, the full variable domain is DVKVTQSSRYLVKRTGEKVFLECVQDMDHENMFWYRQDPGLGLRLIYFSYDVKMKEKGDIPEGYSVSREKKERFSLILESASTNQTSMYLCASGFGGQINTEAFFGQGTRLTVV.

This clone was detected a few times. CDR3 in DNA: TGTGCCAGCAGGCCGGGAGACCGGGGGTTCAATGAGCAGTTCTTC. Translated, it gives CASRPGDRGFNEQFF. The chain joins TRBV7-2 to TRBJ2-1; a possible D gene is TRBD2 (6 bases). V lost 6 bases to trimming and J lost 6 bases, with 18 bases between them. This CDR3 has 15 amino acids. From germline, CDR1 is SGHTA and CDR2 FQGNSA.

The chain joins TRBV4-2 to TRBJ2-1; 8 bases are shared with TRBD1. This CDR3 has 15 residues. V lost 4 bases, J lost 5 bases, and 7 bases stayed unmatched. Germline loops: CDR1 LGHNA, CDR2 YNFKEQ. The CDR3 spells CASSRGTTGDNEQFF. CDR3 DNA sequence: TGTGCCAGCAGCCGGGGGACGACAGGGGACAATGAGCAGTTCTTC.

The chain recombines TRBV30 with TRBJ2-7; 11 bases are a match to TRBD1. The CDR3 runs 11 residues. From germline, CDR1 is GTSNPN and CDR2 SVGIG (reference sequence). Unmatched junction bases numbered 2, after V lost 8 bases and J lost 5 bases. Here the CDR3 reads CAGQGADEQYF. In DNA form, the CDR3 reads TGTGCCGGACAGGGGGCGGACGAGCAGTACTTC.

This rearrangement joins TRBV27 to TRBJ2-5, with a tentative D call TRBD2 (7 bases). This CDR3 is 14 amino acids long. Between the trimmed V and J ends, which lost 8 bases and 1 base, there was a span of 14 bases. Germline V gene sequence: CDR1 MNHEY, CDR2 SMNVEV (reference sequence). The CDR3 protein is CASRRGASQETQYF. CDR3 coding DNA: TGTGCCAGCCGACGGGGGGCTTCCCAAGAGACCCAGTACTTC.